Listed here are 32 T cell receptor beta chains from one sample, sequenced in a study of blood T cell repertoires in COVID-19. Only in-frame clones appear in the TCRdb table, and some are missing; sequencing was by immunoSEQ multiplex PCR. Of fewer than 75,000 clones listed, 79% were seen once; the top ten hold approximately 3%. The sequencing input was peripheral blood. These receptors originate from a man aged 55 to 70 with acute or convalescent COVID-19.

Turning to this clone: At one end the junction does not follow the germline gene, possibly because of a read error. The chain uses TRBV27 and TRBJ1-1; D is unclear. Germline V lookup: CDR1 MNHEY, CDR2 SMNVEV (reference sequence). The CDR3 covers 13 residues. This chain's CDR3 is CASCFRPSAEAFF. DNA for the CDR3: TGTGCCAGCTGTTTTCGGCCAAGCGCTGAAGCTTTCTTT.

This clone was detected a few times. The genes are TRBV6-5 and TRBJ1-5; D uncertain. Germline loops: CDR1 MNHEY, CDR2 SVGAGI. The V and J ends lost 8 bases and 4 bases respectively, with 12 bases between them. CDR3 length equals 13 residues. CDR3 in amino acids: CASGRDWNQPQHF. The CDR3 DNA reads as TGTGCCAGCGGGCGGGATTGGAATCAGCCCCAGCATTTT.

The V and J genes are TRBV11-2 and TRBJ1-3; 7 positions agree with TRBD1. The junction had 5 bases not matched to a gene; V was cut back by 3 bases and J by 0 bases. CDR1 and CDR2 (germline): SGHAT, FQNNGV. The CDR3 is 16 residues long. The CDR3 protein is CASSFRDSLSGNTIYF. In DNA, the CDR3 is TGTGCCAGCAGCTTCCGGGACAGCCTCTCTGGAAACACCATATATTTT.

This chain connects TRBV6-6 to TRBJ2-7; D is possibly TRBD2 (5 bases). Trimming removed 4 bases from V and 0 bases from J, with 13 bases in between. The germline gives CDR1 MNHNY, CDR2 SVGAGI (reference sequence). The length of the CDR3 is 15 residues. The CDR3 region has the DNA TGTGCCAGCAGTTCCCGGGGAGAGATCTCCTACGAGCAGTACTTC. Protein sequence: CASSSRGEISYEQYF.

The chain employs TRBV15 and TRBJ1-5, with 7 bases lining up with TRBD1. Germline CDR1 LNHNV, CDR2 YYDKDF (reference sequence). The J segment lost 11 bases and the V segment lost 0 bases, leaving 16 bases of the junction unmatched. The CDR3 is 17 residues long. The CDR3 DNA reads TGTGCCACCAGCAGAGATCATTCAGGGGGGCCCTTTCGGTCCCAGCATTTT. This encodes CATSRDHSGGPFRSQHF.

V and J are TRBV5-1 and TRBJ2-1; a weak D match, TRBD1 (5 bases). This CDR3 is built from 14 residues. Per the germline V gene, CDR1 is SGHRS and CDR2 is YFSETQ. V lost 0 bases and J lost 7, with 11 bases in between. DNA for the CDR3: TGCGCCAGCAGCTTGGGGGGCCTGGGGAATGAGCAGTTCTTC. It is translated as CASSLGGLGNEQFF. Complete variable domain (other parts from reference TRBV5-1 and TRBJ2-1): KAGVTQTPRYLIKTRGQQVTLSCSPISGHRSVSWYQQTPGQGLQFLFEYFSETQRNKGNFPGRFSGRQFSNSRSEMNVSTLELGDSALYLCASSLGGLGNEQFFGPGTRLTVL.

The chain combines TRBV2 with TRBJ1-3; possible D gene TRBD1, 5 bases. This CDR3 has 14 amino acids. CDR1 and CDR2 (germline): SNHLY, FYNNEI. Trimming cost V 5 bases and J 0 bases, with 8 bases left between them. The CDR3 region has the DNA TGTGCCAGCAGTCGACAGAGCTCTGGAAACACCATATATTTT. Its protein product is CASSRQSSGNTIYF.

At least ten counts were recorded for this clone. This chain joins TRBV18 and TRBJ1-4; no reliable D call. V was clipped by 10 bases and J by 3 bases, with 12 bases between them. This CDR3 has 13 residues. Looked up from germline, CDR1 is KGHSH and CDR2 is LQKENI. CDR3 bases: TGTGCCACTCGGAGGGCCGCTAATGAAAAACTGTTTTTT. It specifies CATRRAANEKLFF.

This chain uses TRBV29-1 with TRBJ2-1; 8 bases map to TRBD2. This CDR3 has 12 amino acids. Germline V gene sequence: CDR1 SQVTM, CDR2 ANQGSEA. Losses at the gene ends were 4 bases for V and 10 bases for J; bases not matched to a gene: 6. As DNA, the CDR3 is TGCAGCGTTGGGCTAGCGGGCCTAGAGCAGTTCTTC. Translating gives CSVGLAGLEQFF.

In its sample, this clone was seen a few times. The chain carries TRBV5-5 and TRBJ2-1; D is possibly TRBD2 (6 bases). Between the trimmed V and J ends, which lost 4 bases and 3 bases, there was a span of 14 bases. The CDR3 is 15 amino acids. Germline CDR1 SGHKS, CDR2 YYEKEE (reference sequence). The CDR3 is CASSREIFVYNEQFF. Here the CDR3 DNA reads TGTGCCAGCAGCCGGGAGATATTCGTCTACAATGAGCAGTTCTTC.

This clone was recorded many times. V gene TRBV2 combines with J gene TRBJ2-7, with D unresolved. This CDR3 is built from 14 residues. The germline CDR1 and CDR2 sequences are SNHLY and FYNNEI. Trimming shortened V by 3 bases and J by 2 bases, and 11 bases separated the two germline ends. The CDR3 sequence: CASSEWQATYEQYF. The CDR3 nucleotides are TGTGCCAGCAGTGAGTGGCAGGCTACCTACGAGCAGTACTTC.

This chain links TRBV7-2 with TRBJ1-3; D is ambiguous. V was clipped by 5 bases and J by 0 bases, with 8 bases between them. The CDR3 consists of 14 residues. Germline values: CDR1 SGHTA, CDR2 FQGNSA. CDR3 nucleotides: TGTGCCAGCAGCGTCTCTTACTCTGGAAACACCATATATTTT. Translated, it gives CASSVSYSGNTIYF.

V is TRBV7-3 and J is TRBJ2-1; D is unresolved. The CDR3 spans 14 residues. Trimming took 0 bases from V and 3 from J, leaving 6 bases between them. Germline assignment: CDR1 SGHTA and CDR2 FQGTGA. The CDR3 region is CASSLTGIYNEQFF. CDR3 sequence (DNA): TGTGCCAGCAGCTTAACTGGCATCTACAATGAGCAGTTCTTC. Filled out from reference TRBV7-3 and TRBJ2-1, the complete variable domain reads GAGVSQTPSNKVTEKGKYVELRCDPISGHTALYWYRQSLGQGPEFLIYFQGTGAADDSGLPNDRFFAVRPEGSVSTLKIQRTERGDSAVYLCASSLTGIYNEQFFGPGTRLTVL.

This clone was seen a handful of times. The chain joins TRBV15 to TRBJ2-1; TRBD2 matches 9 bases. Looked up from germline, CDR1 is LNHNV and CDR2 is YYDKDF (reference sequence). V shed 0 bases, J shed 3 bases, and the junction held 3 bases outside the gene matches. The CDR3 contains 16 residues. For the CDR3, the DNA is TGTGCCACCAGCAGAGACGCGGGGGGGAGCTACAATGAGCAGTTCTTC. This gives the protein CATSRDAGGSYNEQFF.

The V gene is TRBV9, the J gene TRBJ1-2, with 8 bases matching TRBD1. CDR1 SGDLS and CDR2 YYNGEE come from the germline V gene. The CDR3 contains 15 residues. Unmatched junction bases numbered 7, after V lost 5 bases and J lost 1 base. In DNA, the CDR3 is TGTGCCAGCAGAGGAACAGGGGGAAGTAACTATGGCTACACCTTC. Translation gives CASRGTGGSNYGYTF.

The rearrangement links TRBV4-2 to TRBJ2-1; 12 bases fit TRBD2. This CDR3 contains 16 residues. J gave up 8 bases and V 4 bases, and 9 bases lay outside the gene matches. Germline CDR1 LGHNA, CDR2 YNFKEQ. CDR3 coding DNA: TGTGCCAGCAGCCTCCGGACTAGCGGGGTGGGGGATGAGCAGTTCTTC. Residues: CASSLRTSGVGDEQFF.

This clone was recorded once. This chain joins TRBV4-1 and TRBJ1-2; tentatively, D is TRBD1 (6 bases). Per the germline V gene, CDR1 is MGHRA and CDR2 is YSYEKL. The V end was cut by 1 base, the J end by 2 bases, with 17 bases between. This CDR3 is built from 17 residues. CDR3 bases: TGCGCCAGCAGCCAAGTCTTCCCGTGGGGGCCAAACTATGGCTACACCTTC. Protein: CASSQVFPWGPNYGYTF.

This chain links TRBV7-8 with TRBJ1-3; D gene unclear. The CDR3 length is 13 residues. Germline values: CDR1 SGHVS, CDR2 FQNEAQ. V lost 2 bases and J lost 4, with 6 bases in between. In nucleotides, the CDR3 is TGTGCCAGCAGCTTATATAGCGGAAACACCATATATTTT. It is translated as CASSLYSGNTIYF.

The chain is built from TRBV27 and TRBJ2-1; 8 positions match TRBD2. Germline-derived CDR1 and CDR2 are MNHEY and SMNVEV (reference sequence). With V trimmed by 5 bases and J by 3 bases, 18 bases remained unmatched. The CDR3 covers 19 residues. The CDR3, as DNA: TGTGCCAGCAGTCCCCTGCCGGGGGGGGCCCCACCTCACTACAATGAGCAGTTCTTC. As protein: CASSPLPGGAPPHYNEQFF.

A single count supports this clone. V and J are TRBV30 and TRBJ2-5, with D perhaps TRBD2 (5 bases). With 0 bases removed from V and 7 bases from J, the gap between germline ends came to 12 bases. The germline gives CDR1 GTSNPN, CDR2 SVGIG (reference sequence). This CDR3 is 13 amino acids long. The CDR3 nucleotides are TGTGCCTGGAGTGTAACGGGGTCAGGGACCCAGTACTTC. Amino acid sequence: CAWSVTGSGTQYF.

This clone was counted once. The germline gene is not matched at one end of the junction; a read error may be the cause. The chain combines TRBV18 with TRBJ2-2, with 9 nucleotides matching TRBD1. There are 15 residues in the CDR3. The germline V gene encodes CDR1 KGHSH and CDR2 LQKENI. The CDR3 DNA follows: TGTGCCAGCTCTCCACAGGGGGCGTACACCGGGGAGCTGTTTTTT. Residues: CASSPQGAYTGELFF.

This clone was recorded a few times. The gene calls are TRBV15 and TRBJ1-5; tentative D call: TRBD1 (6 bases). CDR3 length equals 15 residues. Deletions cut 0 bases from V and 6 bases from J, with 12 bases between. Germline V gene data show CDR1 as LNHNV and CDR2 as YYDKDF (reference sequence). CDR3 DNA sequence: TGTGCCACCAGCAGAGAAAACAGGGTTTTTCAGCCCCAGCATTTT. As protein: CATSRENRVFQPQHF.

The CDR3 sequence: CASSPKTSGGAEFF. Here the CDR3 DNA reads TGCGCCAGCAGCCCGAAAACTAGCGGGGGGGCCGAGTTCTTC. The gene calls are TRBV5-1 and TRBJ2-1; 13 bases match TRBD2. Germline V gene data show CDR1 as SGHRS and CDR2 as YFSETQ. The CDR3 runs 14 residues. The junction had 9 bases not matched to a gene; V was cut back by 4 bases and J by 14 bases.

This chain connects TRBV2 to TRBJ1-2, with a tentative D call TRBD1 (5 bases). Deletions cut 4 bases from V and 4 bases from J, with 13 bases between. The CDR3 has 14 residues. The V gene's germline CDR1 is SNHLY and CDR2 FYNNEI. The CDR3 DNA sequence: TGTGCCAGCAGTGGTGGGGCGCGGGGCTATGGCTACACCTTC. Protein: CASSGGARGYGYTF.

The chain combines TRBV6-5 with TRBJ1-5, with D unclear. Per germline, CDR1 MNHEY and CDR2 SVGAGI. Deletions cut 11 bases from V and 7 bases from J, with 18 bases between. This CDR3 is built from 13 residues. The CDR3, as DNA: TGTGCCGGCTCCGGGGAGAGGTGGCAGCCCCAGCATTTT. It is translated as CAGSGERWQPQHF.

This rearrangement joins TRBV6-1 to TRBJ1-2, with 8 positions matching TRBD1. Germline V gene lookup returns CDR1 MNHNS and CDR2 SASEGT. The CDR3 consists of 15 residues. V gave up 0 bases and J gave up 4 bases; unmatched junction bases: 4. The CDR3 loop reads CASSEALQGAYGYTF. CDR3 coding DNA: TGTGCCAGCAGTGAAGCGCTCCAGGGGGCCTATGGCTACACCTTC.

Here the CDR3 reads CASSPRVYEQYF. The CDR3 nucleotides are TGTGCCAGCAGTCCCAGGGTTTACGAGCAGTACTTC. The V and J genes are TRBV12-3 or TRBV12-4 and TRBJ2-7, with D maybe TRBD1 (5 bases). V was cut by 5 bases and J by 4 bases, with 9 bases left in between. The CDR3 sequence is 12 residues long.

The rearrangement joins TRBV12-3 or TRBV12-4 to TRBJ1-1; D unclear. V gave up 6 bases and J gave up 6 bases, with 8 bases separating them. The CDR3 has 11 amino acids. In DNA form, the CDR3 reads TGTGCCAGCAGAGAAGCGGCTGAAGCTTTCTTT. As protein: CASREAAEAFF.

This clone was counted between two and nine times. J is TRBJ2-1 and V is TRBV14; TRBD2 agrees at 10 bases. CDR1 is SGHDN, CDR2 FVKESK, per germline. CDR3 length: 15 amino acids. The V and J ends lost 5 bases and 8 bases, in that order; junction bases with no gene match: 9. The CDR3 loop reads CASSALGSGGDEQFF. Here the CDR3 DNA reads TGTGCCAGCAGCGCCCTCGGAAGCGGGGGGGATGAGCAGTTCTTC.

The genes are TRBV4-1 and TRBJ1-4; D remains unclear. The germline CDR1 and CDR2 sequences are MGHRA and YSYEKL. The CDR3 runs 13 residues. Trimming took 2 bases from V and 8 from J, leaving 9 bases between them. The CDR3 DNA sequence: TGCGCCAGCAGCCAATACTCGAACGAAAAACTGTTTTTT. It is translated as CASSQYSNEKLFF.

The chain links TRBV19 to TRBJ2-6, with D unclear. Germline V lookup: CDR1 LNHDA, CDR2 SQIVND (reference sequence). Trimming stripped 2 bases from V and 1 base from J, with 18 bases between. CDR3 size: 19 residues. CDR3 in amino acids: CASSIRTASTSSGANVLTF. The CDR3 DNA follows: TGTGCCAGTAGTATAAGAACTGCCTCTACCTCTTCTGGGGCCAACGTCCTGACTTTC.

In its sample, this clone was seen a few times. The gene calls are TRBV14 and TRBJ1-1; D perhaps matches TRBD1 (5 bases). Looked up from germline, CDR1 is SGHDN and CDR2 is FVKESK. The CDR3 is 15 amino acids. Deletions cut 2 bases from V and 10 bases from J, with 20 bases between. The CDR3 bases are TGTGCCAGCAGCCAATCATTCCCCCCGACAGTAGGAGCTTTCTTT. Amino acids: CASSQSFPPTVGAFF.